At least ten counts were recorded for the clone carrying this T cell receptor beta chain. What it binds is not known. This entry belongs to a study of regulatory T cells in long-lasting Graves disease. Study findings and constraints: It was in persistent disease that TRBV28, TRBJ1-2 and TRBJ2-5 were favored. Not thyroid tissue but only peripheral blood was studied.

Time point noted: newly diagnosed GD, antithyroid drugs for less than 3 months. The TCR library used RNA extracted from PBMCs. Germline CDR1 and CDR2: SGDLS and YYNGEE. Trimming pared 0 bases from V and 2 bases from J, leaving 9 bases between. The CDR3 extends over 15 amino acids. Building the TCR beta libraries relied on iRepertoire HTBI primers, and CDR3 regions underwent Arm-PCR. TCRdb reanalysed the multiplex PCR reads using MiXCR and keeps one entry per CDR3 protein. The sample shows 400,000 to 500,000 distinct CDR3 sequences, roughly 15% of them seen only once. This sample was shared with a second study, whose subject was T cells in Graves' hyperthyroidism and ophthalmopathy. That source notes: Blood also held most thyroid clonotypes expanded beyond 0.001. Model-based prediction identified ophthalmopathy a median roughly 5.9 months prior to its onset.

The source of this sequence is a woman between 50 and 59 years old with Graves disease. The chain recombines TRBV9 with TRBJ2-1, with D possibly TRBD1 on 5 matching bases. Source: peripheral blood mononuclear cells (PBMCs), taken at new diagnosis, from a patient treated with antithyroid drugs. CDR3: CASSVETGTYNEQFF. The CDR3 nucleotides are TGTGCCAGCAGCGTAGAAACAGGTACCTACAATGAGCAGTTCTTC. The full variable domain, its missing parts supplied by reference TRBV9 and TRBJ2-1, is DSGVTQTPKHLITATGQRVTLRCSPRSGDLSVYWYQQSLDQGLQFLIQYYNGEERAKGNILERFSAQQFPDLHSELNLSSLELGDSALYFCASSVETGTYNEQFFGPGTRLTVL.